One sample yielded the 18 T cell receptor beta chains listed below, sequenced in a study of T cells after posttransplantation cyclophosphamide. Clones were read by immunoSEQ multiplex PCR, and TCRdb kept only the in-frame ones, dropping some. The table lists 30,000 or so clones, no singletons, with approximately 3% in the top ten. The sequencing input was PBMCs. These receptor sequences come from a woman aged 55-70 years in good health, CMV-negative, and a related stem cell transplant donor.

The chain combines TRBV5-1 with TRBJ2-5; TRBD1 agrees at 9 bases. The germline V gene encodes CDR1 SGHRS and CDR2 YFSETQ. CDR3 length: 15 residues. After removal of 4 bases from V and 5 bases from J, the junction contained 9 bases not matched to a gene. The CDR3 region has the DNA TGCGCCAGCAGCCACAGGGACAGGGATGGGGAGACCCAGTACTTC. It yields the protein CASSHRDRDGETQYF.

In this sample, this clone turned up many times. This chain joins TRBV6-6 and TRBJ2-1, with 10 bases that match TRBD2. V lost 3 bases and J lost 6; bases outside the gene matches: 8. Germline CDR1 reads MNHNY; CDR2 reads SVGAGI (reference sequence). This CDR3 is built from 16 residues. The CDR3 nucleotides are TGTGCCAGCAGTTATCCCATTAGCGGGAGGCCCAATGAGCAGTTCTTC. The encoded protein is CASSYPISGRPNEQFF.

This clone was observed many times. The rearrangement joins TRBV6-2 or TRBV6-3 to TRBJ1-5; D gene ambiguous. The V end was cut by 7 bases, the J end by 5 bases, with 12 bases between. The CDR3 has 13 amino acids. Looked up from germline, CDR1 is MNHEY and CDR2 is SVGEGT. The CDR3 DNA is TGTGCCAGCACCTACAGTATTTATCAGCCCCAGCATTTT. This codes for CASTYSIYQPQHF.

In this sample, this clone turned up many times. This chain uses TRBV7-2 with TRBJ2-3; 9 bases align to TRBD2. Germline lookup yields CDR1 SGHTA and CDR2 FQGNSA. V was clipped by 3 bases and J by 2 bases; unmatched bases: 6. This CDR3 contains 16 residues. Here the CDR3 DNA reads TGTGCCAGCAGCTTCCGGGCGGGGGGGTTCACAGATACGCAGTATTTT. This codes for CASSFRAGGFTDTQYF. Full variable domain (rest looked up from reference TRBV7-2 and TRBJ2-3): GAGVSQSPSNKVTEKGKDVELRCDPISGHTALYWYRQSLGQGLEFLIYFQGNSAPDKSGLPSDRFSAERTGGSVSTLTIQRTQQEDSAVYLCASSFRAGGFTDTQYFGPGTRLTVL.

This clone was seen ten or more times. The chain carries TRBV2 and TRBJ2-1; 10 nucleotides align to TRBD2. Germline values: CDR1 SNHLY, CDR2 FYNNEI. After removal of 6 bases from V and 5 bases from J, the junction contained 10 bases not matched to a gene. This CDR3 contains 16 residues. The CDR3 coding sequence is TGTGCCAGCAGAAGAAAGGGGCTAGCGGGGGACAATGAGCAGTTCTTC. Its protein product is CASRRKGLAGDNEQFF. Using reference TRBV2 and TRBJ2-1 for the parts outside the CDR3, the full variable domain is EPEVTQTPSHQVTQMGQEVILRCVPISNHLYFYWYRQILGQKVEFLVSFYNNEISEKSEIFDDQFSVERPDGSNFTLKIRSTKLEDSAMYFCASRRKGLAGDNEQFFGPGTRLTVL.

Only a few counts were recorded for this clone. The V and J genes are TRBV7-8 and TRBJ2-5; D not certain. Between the trimmed V and J ends, which lost 0 bases and 5 bases, there was a span of 4 bases. Germline lookup yields CDR1 SGHVS and CDR2 FQNEAQ. This CDR3 comprises 12 residues. Written as DNA, the CDR3 is TGTGCCAGCAGCTTAGCTTCGGAGACCCAGTACTTC. This encodes CASSLASETQYF.

This clone was counted many times. CDR3 in DNA: TGTGCCAGCACCACCTTGACTGCCCAGTACTTC. It specifies CASTTLTAQYF. The J gene is TRBJ2-7, the V gene TRBV28; no clear D. The CDR3 is made up of 11 amino acids. The V gene lost 7 bases and the J gene lost 10 bases, with 14 bases spanning the gap. CDR1 and CDR2 from the germline V gene are MDHEN and SYDVKM.

This clone came up a few times. The genes are TRBV15 and TRBJ1-3; weak D call: TRBD1 (6 bases). The CDR3 totals 17 residues. Between the trimmed V and J ends, which lost 0 bases and 1 base, there was a span of 13 bases. The germline V gene encodes CDR1 LNHNV and CDR2 YYDKDF (reference sequence). CDR3 bases: TGTGCCACCAGCAGAGAATTGGGGGCAGTATCTGGAAACACCATATATTTT. Translating it yields CATSRELGAVSGNTIYF.

This clone came up many times. The genes are TRBV24-1 and TRBJ2-1; 10 bases align to TRBD2. The CDR3 has 18 residues. Germline V gene sequence: CDR1 KGHDR, CDR2 SFDVKD. V shed 4 bases and J 6 bases; nucleotides not matched to a gene: 14. The CDR3 bases are TGTGCCACCAGTGACCGTGGGACTAGCGAGGTGCTATCCAATGAGCAGTTCTTC. Translated: CATSDRGTSEVLSNEQFF.

The chain couples TRBV7-2 to TRBJ1-1; D gene ambiguous. Trimming stripped 5 bases from V and 3 bases from J, with 13 bases between. Germline assignment: CDR1 SGHTA and CDR2 FQGNSA. CDR3 length equals 14 residues. CDR3 residues: CASSPPAGDTEAFF. For the CDR3, the DNA is TGTGCCAGCAGCCCCCCGGCGGGCGACACTGAAGCTTTCTTT.

This clone was picked up many times. The CDR3 spells CASSVTGDQPQHF. CDR3 sequence (DNA): TGTGCCAGCAGCGTGACAGGGGACCAGCCCCAGCATTTT. This chain links TRBV7-9 with TRBJ1-5, with TRBD1 matching over 8 bases. The CDR3 is made up of 13 amino acids. J gave up 7 bases and V 5 bases, and 4 bases lay outside the gene matches. CDR1 and CDR2 from the germline V gene are SEHNR and FQNEAQ (reference sequence).

The chain carries TRBV7-8 and TRBJ2-5, with 13 bases matching TRBD2. The CDR3 totals 16 residues. J was trimmed by 5 bases and V by 1 base; bases with no gene match: 4. Germline CDR1 SGHVS, CDR2 FQNEAQ. The DNA for the CDR3 is TGTGCCAGCAGCTTAGGGACTAGCGGGGGACCGGAGACCCAGTACTTC. This gives the protein CASSLGTSGGPETQYF.

This clone was observed at least ten times. This chain uses TRBV6-2 or TRBV6-3 with TRBJ1-6; no clear D. Per the germline V gene, CDR1 is MNHEY and CDR2 is SVGEGT. Between the trimmed V and J ends, which lost 6 bases and 0 bases, there was a span of 12 bases. The CDR3 is 16 residues long. CDR3: CASREIDSSYNSPLHF. The CDR3 DNA reads TGTGCCAGCAGGGAAATTGACTCCTCCTATAATTCACCCCTCCACTTT.

This clone was found many times. The V and J genes are TRBV6-6 and TRBJ1-5, with D maybe TRBD1 (6 bases). Germline V gene data show CDR1 as MNHNY and CDR2 as SVGAGI (reference sequence). The CDR3 loop spans 14 amino acids. V lost 5 bases and J 2 bases, leaving 10 bases between the germline ends. This CDR3 is CASSTQGRNQPQHF. DNA for the CDR3: TGTGCCAGCAGTACACAGGGACGCAATCAGCCCCAGCATTTT.

This clone was counted many times. The chain links TRBV4-2 to TRBJ1-2; D is undetermined. Germline CDR1 LGHNA, CDR2 YNFKEQ. Trimming shortened V by 0 bases and J by 6 bases, and 14 bases separated the two germline ends. This CDR3 spans 15 amino acids. The CDR3 region has the DNA TGTGCCAGCAGCCAAGAGGCGATAGGGTCGAATGGCTACACCTTC. This encodes CASSQEAIGSNGYTF.

This clone was counted ten times or more. The chain uses TRBV28 and TRBJ1-6; unclear D gene. The V end lost 8 bases, the J end lost 13 bases, and 15 bases lay between the germline ends. The CDR3 runs to 12 residues. Per the germline V gene, CDR1 is MDHEN and CDR2 is SYDVKM. Written as DNA, the CDR3 is TGTGCCAGCGGCACTGGGCCTCAGCCCCTCCACTTT. Protein product: CASGTGPQPLHF.

This clone was seen many times. The chain combines TRBV12-5 with TRBJ2-1; 9 bases map to TRBD1. The length of the CDR3 is 16 residues. The germline gives CDR1 LGHNT, CDR2 FRNRAP. Losses at the gene ends were 4 bases for V and 8 bases for J; bases not matched to a gene: 12. CDR3 protein: CASGSGDRALTYEQFF. CDR3 DNA: TGTGCTAGTGGTTCCGGGGACAGGGCCCTTACATATGAGCAGTTCTTC.

This clone has a count of ten or more. CDR3 amino acids: CASSRVQGGNTEAFF. CDR3 nucleotides: TGTGCCAGCTCCCGGGTTCAGGGGGGGAACACTGAAGCTTTCTTT. The chain carries TRBV18 and TRBJ1-1, with TRBD1 matching over 7 bases. The V gene end was trimmed by 6 bases and the J gene end by 1 base; junction bases not matched to a gene: 8. The germline gives CDR1 KGHSH, CDR2 LQKENI. The CDR3 contains 15 residues.